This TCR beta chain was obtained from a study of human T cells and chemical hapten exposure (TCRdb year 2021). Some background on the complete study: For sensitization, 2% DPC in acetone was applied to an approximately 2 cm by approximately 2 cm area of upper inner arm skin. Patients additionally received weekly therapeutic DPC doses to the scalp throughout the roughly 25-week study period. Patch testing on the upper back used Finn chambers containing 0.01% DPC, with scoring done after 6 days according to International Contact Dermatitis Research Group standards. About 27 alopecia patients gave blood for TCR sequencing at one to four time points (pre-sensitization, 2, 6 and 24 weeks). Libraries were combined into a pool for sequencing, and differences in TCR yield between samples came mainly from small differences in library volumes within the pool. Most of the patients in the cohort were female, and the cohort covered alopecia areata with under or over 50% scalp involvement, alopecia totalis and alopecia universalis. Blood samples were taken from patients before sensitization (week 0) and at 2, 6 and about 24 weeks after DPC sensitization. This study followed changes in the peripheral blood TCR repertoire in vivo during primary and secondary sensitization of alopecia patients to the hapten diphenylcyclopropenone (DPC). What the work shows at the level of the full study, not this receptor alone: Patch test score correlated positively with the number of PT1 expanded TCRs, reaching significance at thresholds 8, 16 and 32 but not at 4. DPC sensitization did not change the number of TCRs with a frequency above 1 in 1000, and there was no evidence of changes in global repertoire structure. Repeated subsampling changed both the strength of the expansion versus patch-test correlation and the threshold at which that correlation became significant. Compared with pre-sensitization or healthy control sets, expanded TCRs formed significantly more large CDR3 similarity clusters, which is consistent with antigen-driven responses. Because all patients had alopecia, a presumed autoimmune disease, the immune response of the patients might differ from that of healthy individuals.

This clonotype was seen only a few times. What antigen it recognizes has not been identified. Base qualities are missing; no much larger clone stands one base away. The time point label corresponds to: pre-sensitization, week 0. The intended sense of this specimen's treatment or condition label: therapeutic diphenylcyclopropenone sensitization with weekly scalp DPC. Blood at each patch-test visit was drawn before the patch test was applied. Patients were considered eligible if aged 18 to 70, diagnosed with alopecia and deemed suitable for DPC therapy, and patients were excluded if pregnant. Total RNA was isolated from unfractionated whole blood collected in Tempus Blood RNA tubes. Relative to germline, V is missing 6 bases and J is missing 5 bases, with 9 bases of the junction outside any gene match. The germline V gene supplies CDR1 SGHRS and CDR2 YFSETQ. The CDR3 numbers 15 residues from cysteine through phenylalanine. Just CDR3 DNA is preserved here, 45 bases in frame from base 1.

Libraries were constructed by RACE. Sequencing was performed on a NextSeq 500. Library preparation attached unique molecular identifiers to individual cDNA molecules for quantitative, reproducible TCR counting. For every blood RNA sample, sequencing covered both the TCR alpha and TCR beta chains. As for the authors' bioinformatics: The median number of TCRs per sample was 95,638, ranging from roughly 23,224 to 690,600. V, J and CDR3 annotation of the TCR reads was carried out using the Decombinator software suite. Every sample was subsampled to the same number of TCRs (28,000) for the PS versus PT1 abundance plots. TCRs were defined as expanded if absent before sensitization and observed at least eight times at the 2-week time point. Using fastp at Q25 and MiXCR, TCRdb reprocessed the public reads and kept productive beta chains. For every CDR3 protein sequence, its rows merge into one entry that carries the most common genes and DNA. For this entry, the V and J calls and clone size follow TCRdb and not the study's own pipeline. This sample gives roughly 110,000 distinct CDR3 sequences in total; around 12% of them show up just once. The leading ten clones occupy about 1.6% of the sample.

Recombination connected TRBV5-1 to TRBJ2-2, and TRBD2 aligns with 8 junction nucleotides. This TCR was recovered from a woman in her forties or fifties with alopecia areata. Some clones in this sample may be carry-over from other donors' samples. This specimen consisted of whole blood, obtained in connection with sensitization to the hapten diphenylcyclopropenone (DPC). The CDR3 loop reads CASMRAGDNTGELFF. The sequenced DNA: TGCGCCAGCATGAGAGCGGGGGACAATACCGGGGAGCTGTTTTTT.